Many counts were recorded for the clone carrying this T cell receptor (beta chain). The antigen is not known. Trimming took off 4 bases at V and 6 bases at J, with 14 bases between the two ends. This CDR3 comprises 14 residues. The germline V gene has CDR1 SGHRS and CDR2 YFSETQ. This record comes from a study of T cells after yellow fever vaccination. On the study more broadly: SMART-Seq v4 Ultra Low Input handled preparation of low-cell-number fractions.

Generation of TCR cDNA used 5'RACE template switching (which added a universal primer site and UMIs). TCRdb used MiXCR to reprocess the 5' RACE reads, holding one entry per CDR3 protein. Counted here are about 210,000 distinct CDR3 sequences, about 3% occurring once; the ten biggest clones make up around 3.3%. Study results and caveats: High-abundance clonotypes from the bulk population could contaminate FACS-sorted repertoires. It was a small share of clonotypes that appeared in both CD4 and CD8 compartments.

The receptor comes from a man between 18 and 29 years old who received the YFV17D yellow fever vaccine. The source was CD4+ T cells sorted from PBMCs, collected 10 days after the yellow fever booster vaccination. The rearrangement links TRBV5-1 to TRBJ1-5; D possibly corresponds to TRBD1 (6 bases). The DNA for the CDR3 is TGCGCCAGCAGCACCGAACAGGGAGCTCAGCCCCAGCATTTT. Residues: CASSTEQGAQPQHF.